This T cell receptor (beta chain) was recovered during a study of Graves' ophthalmopathy and Graves' hyperthyroidism. The sequenced template was RNA, covering the TCR beta CDR3 region. An opening RT-PCR round employed HTBI primers and preceded a second-round multiplex PCR. TCRdb independently ran MiXCR on the multiplex PCR reads; one entry per CDR3 protein. The table includes more than 1,000,000 distinct CDR3 sequences, roughly 35% detected once. Findings and limits, study-wide: Ophthalmopathy could be told apart from stable hyperthyroidism by a 13-signature model (around 88% sensitivity, around 80% specificity).

Concerning this clonotype itself: Its antigen is undetermined. A much larger clone differs from this one at a single base, so this may be a read error.

Trimming pared 5 bases from V and 5 bases from J, leaving 16 bases between. This CDR3 is built from 15 residues. Per the germline V gene, CDR1 is SGHAT and CDR2 is FQNNGV. Patients with other autoimmune diseases, uncontrolled infections, pregnancy or lactation were excluded. The rearrangement joins TRBV11-2 to TRBJ1-5, with D tentatively TRBD1 (6 bases). The origin of this receptor is an adult man with Graves' hyperthyroidism. Input material: peripheral blood or thyroid tissue (not recorded which). The CDR3 DNA reads as TGTGCCAGCAGCCAAAATGGACAGCTAGATCAGCCCCAGCATTTT. Its protein is CASSQNGQLDQPQHF.